The TCR beta chain under discussion was sequenced for a study of T cells in Graves' hyperthyroidism and ophthalmopathy. Study-level points and caveats: A 13 V-J signature model discriminated ophthalmopathy versus stable hyperthyroidism. Blood also showed most of the thyroid clonotypes that were expanded above 0.001.

Researchers amplified the TCR beta CDR3 regions from RNA transcripts. TCR CDR3 regions were first amplified by RT-PCR with HTBI primers. TCRdb reanalysed the multiplex PCR reads using MiXCR and keeps one entry per CDR3 protein. The sample lists about 400,000 distinct CDR3 sequences; roughly 13% were seen once. In its sample, this clonotype was seen a few times. The antigen is not known. With 6 bases removed from V and 0 bases from J, the gap between germline ends came to 13 bases. Germline CDR1 is SGDLS and CDR2 is YYNGEE. The CDR3 length is 15 residues. The study left out patients who had uncontrolled infection, other autoimmune disease, pregnancy or lactation. Diagnosis rested on symptoms, serum thyroxine and TRAb, thyroid ultrasound, and orbital computed tomography.

Source material: blood. This TCR was recovered from a young woman with Graves' hyperthyroidism. This sequence joins TRBV9 and TRBJ1-3; unclear D gene. The CDR3 nucleotides read TGTGCCAGCACCCGCGCACCGGGCTCTGGAAACACCATATATTTT. It encodes CASTRAPGSGNTIYF.